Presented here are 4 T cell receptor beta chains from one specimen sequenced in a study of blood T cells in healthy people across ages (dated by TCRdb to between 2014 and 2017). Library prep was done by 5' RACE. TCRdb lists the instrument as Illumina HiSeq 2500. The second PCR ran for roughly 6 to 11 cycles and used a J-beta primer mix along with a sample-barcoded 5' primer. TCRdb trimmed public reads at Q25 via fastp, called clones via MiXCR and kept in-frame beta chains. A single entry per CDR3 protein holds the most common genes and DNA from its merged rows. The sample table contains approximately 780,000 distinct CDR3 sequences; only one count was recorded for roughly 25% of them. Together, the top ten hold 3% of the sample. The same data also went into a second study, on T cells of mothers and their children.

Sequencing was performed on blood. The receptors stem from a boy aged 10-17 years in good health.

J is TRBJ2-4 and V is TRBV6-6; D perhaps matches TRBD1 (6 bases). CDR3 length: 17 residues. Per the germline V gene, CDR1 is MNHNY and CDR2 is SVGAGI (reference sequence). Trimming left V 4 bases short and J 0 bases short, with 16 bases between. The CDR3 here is CASSSPTGYLAKNIQYF. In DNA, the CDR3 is TGTGCCAGCAGTTCCCCGACAGGTTATCTAGCCAAAAACATTCAGTACTTC.

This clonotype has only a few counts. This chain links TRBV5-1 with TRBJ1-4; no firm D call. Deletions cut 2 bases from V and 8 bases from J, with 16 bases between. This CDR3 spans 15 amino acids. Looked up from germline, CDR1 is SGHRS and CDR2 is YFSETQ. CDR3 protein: CASSFLNGFREKLFF. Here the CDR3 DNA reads TGCGCCAGCAGCTTTCTAAATGGGTTTCGGGAAAAACTGTTTTTT.

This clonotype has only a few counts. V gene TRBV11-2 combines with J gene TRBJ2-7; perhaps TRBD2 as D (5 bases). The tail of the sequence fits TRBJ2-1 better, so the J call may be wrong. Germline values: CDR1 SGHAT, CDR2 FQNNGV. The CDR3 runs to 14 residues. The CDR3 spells CASSLGGAVNEQFF. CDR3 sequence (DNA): TGTGCCAGCAGCCTAGGCGGAGCGGTTAATGAGCAGTTCTTC.

The CDR3 here is CASKRGVGFSHNEQFF. The CDR3 DNA reads as TGTGCCAGCAAACGCGGCGTGGGGTTTTCGCACAATGAGCAGTTCTTC. V usage is TRBV27 and J usage is TRBJ2-1; D uncertain. The CDR3 covers 16 residues. The V end was cut by 7 bases, the J end by 5 bases, with 21 bases between. Germline CDR1 is MNHEY and CDR2 is SMNVEV (reference sequence).